This TCR beta chain was sequenced during a study of human T cells and chemical hapten exposure. Study as a whole: Sensitization was performed using 2% DPC on a roughly 2 cm by roughly 2 cm upper inner arm skin site. Across the whole study, which lasted roughly 24 weeks, patients were given diphenylcyclopropenone on the scalp once a week.

TCRdb recomputed calls from the RACE reads with MiXCR, one row per CDR3 protein. The data show tens of thousands of distinct CDR3 sequences, with around 9.6% seen just once and 3.6% held by the top ten. Germline-derived CDR1 and CDR2 are SGDLS and YYNGEE. This CDR3 contains 15 residues. V was trimmed by 0 bases and J by 3 bases, leaving 9 bases between them. Time point specified: pre-sensitization, week 0. The treatment: therapeutic diphenylcyclopropenone sensitization with weekly scalp DPC. The sequence was obtained from a woman aged 35 to 49 with alopecia areata. Some clones in this sample may be carry-over from other donors' samples. This chain links TRBV9 with TRBJ2-2; a possible D gene is TRBD1 (5 bases). Here the sequenced sample was whole blood, taken in connection with sensitization to the hapten diphenylcyclopropenone (DPC). CDR3 in DNA: TGTGCCAGCAGCGTAGCAGGGTCTCACACCGGGGAGCTGTTTTTT. It specifies CASSVAGSHTGELFF. The whole variable domain, filled in from reference TRBV9 and TRBJ2-2, reads DSGVTQTPKHLITATGQRVTLRCSPRSGDLSVYWYQQSLDQGLQFLIQYYNGEERAKGNILERFSAQQFPDLHSELNLSSLELGDSALYFCASSVAGSHTGELFFGEGSRLTVL.